This T cell receptor (beta chain) is drawn from a study of T cells after yellow fever vaccination. TCRdb independently ran MiXCR on the 5' RACE reads; one entry per CDR3 protein. Here the sample spans more than 300,000 distinct CDR3 sequences, 3.5% to 4.5% being singletons. This CDR3 contains 13 residues. The V and J ends lost 1 base and 5 bases respectively, with 11 bases between them. Looked up from germline, CDR1 is DFQATT and CDR2 is SNEGSKA (reference sequence). The sequence came from a man aged 18 to 35 who received the YFV17D yellow fever vaccine. The V gene is TRBV20-1, the J gene TRBJ1-1; D remains unclear. Here the sequenced sample was PBMCs, taken 15 days after the yellow fever booster vaccination. The CDR3 region has the DNA TGCAGTGCTAGAGGAACCTCCTGGACTGAAGCTTTCTTT. Amino acid sequence: CSARGTSWTEAFF.